These 17 T cell receptor beta chains were sequenced from one sample in a study of OX40 agonist ivuxolimab in advanced cancers. Assay: immunoSEQ multiplex PCR; the TCRdb copy retains only in-frame clones and omits some. The repertoire includes 75,000 to 100,000 clones, more than 85% of them detected once, and approximately 0.7% sits in the top ten. Sample: CD4+ or CD8+ T cells sorted from blood, taken in a trial of the OX40 agonist ivuxolimab. These receptors all come from an adult with an advanced solid tumor such as melanoma, head and neck, liver or kidney cancer.

The chain is built from TRBV7-2 and TRBJ2-2; D ambiguous. Trimming pared 2 bases from V and 6 bases from J, leaving 4 bases between. Looked up from germline, CDR1 is SGHTA and CDR2 is FQGNSA. The CDR3 sequence is 12 residues long. The CDR3 nucleotides are TGTGCCAGCAGCTTATATTCCGGGGAGCTGTTTTTT. It yields the protein CASSLYSGELFF.

The gene calls are TRBV18 and TRBJ1-2; TRBD1 is a possible D gene (5 bases). Germline CDR1 reads KGHSH; CDR2 reads LQKENI. The CDR3 runs to 16 residues. V was trimmed by 3 bases and J by 4 bases, leaving 18 bases between them. CDR3 protein: CASSPSAGLNTYGYTF. Written as DNA, the CDR3 is TGTGCCAGCTCACCGTCGGCGGGGCTTAATACCTATGGCTACACCTTC.

The CDR3 is CASSVGVGETQYF. The DNA of the CDR3 is TGTGCCAGCAGCGTAGGCGTGGGGGAGACCCAGTACTTC. The chain combines TRBV9 with TRBJ2-5; D is unresolved. Trimming removed 0 bases from V and 5 bases from J, with 8 bases in between. The CDR3 has 13 amino acids. Per the germline V gene, CDR1 is SGDLS and CDR2 is YYNGEE.

The chain is built from TRBV5-1 and TRBJ2-1; no clear D gene. In germline, CDR1 is SGHRS, CDR2 YFSETQ. The CDR3 has 12 amino acids. V gave up 4 bases and J gave up 7 bases, with 9 bases separating them. The CDR3 is CASSHGKNEQFF. The CDR3 nucleotides read TGCGCCAGCAGCCACGGAAAAAATGAGCAGTTCTTC.

The chain joins TRBV28 to TRBJ2-7; TRBD1 agrees at 11 bases. The V and J ends lost 4 bases and 9 bases, in that order; junction bases with no gene match: 8. Germline CDR1 reads MDHEN; CDR2 reads SYDVKM. This CDR3 is built from 14 residues. Written as DNA, the CDR3 is TGTGCCAGCAGTTCCCTGCCGGGACAGGGGGGGCAGTACTTC. Its protein is CASSSLPGQGGQYF.

The chain uses TRBV6-5 and TRBJ1-2; D ambiguous. In germline, CDR1 is MNHEY, CDR2 SVGAGI. Trimming took 0 bases from V and 6 from J, leaving 14 bases between them. CDR3 length: 15 amino acids. The DNA of the CDR3 is TGTGCCAGCAGTTACTCGACCCCCGCGGCGCATGGCTACACCTTC. Protein: CASSYSTPAAHGYTF.

This clone appeared once. The chain employs TRBV5-1 and TRBJ2-7; 8 nucleotides match TRBD2. V trimming: 0 bases; J trimming: 1 base; junction bases outside the gene matches: 3. The CDR3 has 15 residues. Germline CDR1 is SGHRS and CDR2 is YFSETQ. The CDR3 bases are TGCGCCAGCAGCTTGGGGACTAGCTTTTCCTACGAGCAGTACTTC. Amino acids: CASSLGTSFSYEQYF.

The V call is TRBV28, the J call TRBJ1-1; D gene unclear. Trimming left V 7 bases short and J 2 bases short, with 14 bases between. The CDR3 runs 14 residues. The germline CDR1 and CDR2 sequences are MDHEN and SYDVKM. The CDR3 nucleotides read TGTGCCAGCACCGCGTCAGGTGGAAACACTGAAGCTTTCTTT. This encodes CASTASGGNTEAFF.

This chain uses TRBV2 with TRBJ1-1; D is perhaps TRBD1 (6 bases). Trimming removed 7 bases at V and 5 bases at J, with 23 bases between. CDR1 is SNHLY and CDR2 is FYNNEI in the germline V gene. The CDR3 has 16 amino acids. The CDR3 here is CASTYDRRGGMTEAFF. The DNA for the CDR3 is TGTGCCAGCACCTACGACAGGCGGGGAGGGATGACTGAAGCTTTCTTT.

V usage is TRBV30 and J usage is TRBJ2-3; 8 bases align to TRBD2. From germline, CDR1 is GTSNPN and CDR2 SVGIG (reference sequence). The CDR3 length is 15 residues. The V segment lost 0 bases and the J segment 3 bases; nucleotides outside the gene matches: 5. CDR3 in DNA: TGTGCCTGGAGTGTAGGGAGCGGGAGAACAGATACGCAGTATTTT. Translation: CAWSVGSGRTDTQYF.

This chain uses TRBV27 with TRBJ2-5; D is unresolved. This CDR3 is built from 14 residues. The ends were cut back, 0 bases at V and 3 bases at J, with 8 bases in the middle. Germline-derived CDR1 and CDR2 are MNHEY and SMNVEV (reference sequence). CDR3 nucleotides: TGTGCCAGCAGTTTATCGTTCGGAGAAGAGACCCAGTACTTC. Protein sequence: CASSLSFGEETQYF.

CDR3: CASTGTSGSRDTDTQYF. CDR3 in DNA: TGTGCCAGTACCGGGACTAGCGGGAGCCGCGACACAGATACGCAGTATTTT. The chain combines TRBV19 with TRBJ2-3; 14 bases align to TRBD2. The CDR3 has 17 amino acids. Germline V gene sequence: CDR1 LNHDA, CDR2 SQIVND (reference sequence). V was pared by 7 bases and J by 2 bases, with 8 bases of the junction left unmatched.

V is TRBV7-9 and J is TRBJ2-1; 8 bases map to TRBD1. Trimming took 3 bases from V and 6 from J; bases not matched to a gene: 7. CDR3 length: 15 residues. Looked up from germline, CDR1 is SEHNR and CDR2 is FQNEAQ (reference sequence). The CDR3 nucleotides are TGTGCCAGCAGCTTGTTGACAGGGGTTGGCAATGAGCAGTTCTTC. Amino acid sequence: CASSLLTGVGNEQFF.

This clone has a single count. V gene TRBV28 combines with J gene TRBJ1-1; TRBD1 might be the D (6 bases). Germline CDR1 is MDHEN and CDR2 is SYDVKM. The CDR3 is made up of 15 amino acids. V dropped 7 bases and J dropped 1 base, with 16 bases sitting between them. The CDR3 nucleotides read TGTGCCAGCATGCTCTCAGGACAGCAGAACACTGAAGCTTTCTTT. Residues: CASMLSGQQNTEAFF. Full variable domain (missing parts from reference TRBV28 and TRBJ1-1): DVKVTQSSRYLVKRTGEKVFLECVQDMDHENMFWYRQDPGLGLRLIYFSYDVKMKEKGDIPEGYSVSREKKERFSLILESASTNQTSMYLCASMLSGQQNTEAFFGQGTRLTVV.

This CDR3 is CASSSTGKGDSPLHF. The CDR3 DNA is TGTGCCAGCAGTTCTACGGGGAAAGGTGATTCACCCCTCCACTTT. This chain connects TRBV28 to TRBJ1-6; D gene uncertain. The CDR3 extends over 15 amino acids. Germline CDR1 is MDHEN and CDR2 is SYDVKM. Trimming cost V 4 bases and J 8 bases, with 15 bases left between them.

This sequence joins TRBV7-3 and TRBJ2-2, with 8 bases identical to TRBD1. Germline V gene sequence: CDR1 SGHTA, CDR2 FQGTGA. The CDR3 loop spans 13 amino acids. V lost 6 bases to trimming and J lost 7 bases; unmatched junction nucleotides: 4. The CDR3 nucleotides read TGTGCCAGCAGGTCGACAGGGGACGGGGAGCTGTTTTTT. Translating gives CASRSTGDGELFF.

The CDR3, as DNA: TGTGCCAGCAGTTTTTCTCCCCTTAGCGGGAGACACTACGAGCAGTACTTC. Its translation: CASSFSPLSGRHYEQYF. The V gene is TRBV28, the J gene TRBJ2-7; 9 bases align to TRBD2. Germline values: CDR1 MDHEN, CDR2 SYDVKM. The junction had 12 bases not matched to a gene; V was cut back by 3 bases and J by 3 bases. The CDR3 sequence is 17 residues long.